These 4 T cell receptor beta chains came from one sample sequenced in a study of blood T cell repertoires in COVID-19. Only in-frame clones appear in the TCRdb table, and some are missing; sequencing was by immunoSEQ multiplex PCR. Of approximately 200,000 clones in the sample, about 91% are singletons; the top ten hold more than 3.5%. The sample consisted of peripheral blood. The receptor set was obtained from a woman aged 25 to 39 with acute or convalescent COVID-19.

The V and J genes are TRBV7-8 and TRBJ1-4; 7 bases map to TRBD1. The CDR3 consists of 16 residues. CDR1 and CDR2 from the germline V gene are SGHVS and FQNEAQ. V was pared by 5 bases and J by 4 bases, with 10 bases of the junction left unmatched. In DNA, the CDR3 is TGTGCCAGCAGCAAATCCCAGGGACAGCTTAATGAAAAACTGTTTTTT. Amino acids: CASSKSQGQLNEKLFF.

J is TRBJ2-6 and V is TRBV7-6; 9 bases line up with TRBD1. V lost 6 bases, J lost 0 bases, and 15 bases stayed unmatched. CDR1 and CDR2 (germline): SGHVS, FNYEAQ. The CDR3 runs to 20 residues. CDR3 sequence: CASSPDFRDRAFSGANVLTF. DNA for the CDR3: TGTGCCAGCAGTCCAGACTTCCGGGACAGGGCTTTCTCTGGGGCCAACGTCCTGACTTTC.

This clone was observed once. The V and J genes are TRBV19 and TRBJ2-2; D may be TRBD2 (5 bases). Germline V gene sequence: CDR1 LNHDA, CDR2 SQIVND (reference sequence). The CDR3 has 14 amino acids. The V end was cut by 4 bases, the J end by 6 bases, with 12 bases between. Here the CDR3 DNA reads TGTGCCAGTAGTAGTTTCGCGGGCGCCGGGGAGCTGTTTTTT. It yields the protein CASSSFAGAGELFF.

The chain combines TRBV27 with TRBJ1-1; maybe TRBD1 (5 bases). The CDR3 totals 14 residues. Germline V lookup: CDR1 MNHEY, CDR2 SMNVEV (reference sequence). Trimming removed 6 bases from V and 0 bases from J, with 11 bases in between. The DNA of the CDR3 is TGTGCCAGCAGGCTGGGGCGGTTGAACACTGAAGCTTTCTTT. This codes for CASRLGRLNTEAFF.